Reported below is one TCR beta chain. Antigen unknown. A single record per CDR3 protein comes from TCRdb applying MiXCR to the RT-PCR reads. The sample consists of roughly 670,000 distinct CDR3 sequences, 14% of them appearing once. These data belong to a study of response to subunit inactivated influenza vaccine. This CDR3 is 13 amino acids long. Germline CDR1 MNHEY, CDR2 SVGAGI. V shed 4 bases and J shed 11 bases, with 15 bases lying between them. Study-level findings and limits: The authors proposed limited new T cell recruitment per seasonal influenza vaccination.

This material consisted of PBMCs from blood, taken 14 to 15 days before vaccination. This chain links TRBV6-5 with TRBJ2-4; weak D call: TRBD1 (7 bases). The TCR originated in a man between 45 and 60 years old who received an inactivated influenza vaccine. CDR3: CASSSTGTSVQYF. The CDR3 coding sequence is TGTGCCAGCAGTTCGACAGGGACTTCCGTTCAGTACTTC.